This TCR beta chain was identified in a study of blood T cell repertoires in COVID-19. On the study more broadly: Sources were T cells, B-cell-depleted T cells, or PBMCs; the material itself was cDNA or gDNA.

Method: immunoSEQ multiplex PCR; TCRdb's copy keeps in-frame clones and lacks some. The profile shows approximately 200,000 clones, roughly nine tenths of them singletons. Sequenced sample: peripheral blood. The receptor comes from a man aged 35-49 years with active or convalescent COVID-19.

This CDR3 is CASSPTAGAGGYTF. Written as DNA, the CDR3 is TGCGCCAGCAGTCCTACGGCAGGGGCCGGTGGCTACACCTTC. The chain is built from TRBV23-1 and TRBJ1-2; possible D gene TRBD1, 6 bases. TRBV23-1 is placed among ORFs of uncertain function. V shed 4 bases and J shed 7 bases, with 16 bases lying between them. The CDR3 has 14 residues.